The 30 T cell receptor beta chains given below trace back to one sample, sequenced in a study of shared clonotypes between healthy human individuals. Data came from immunoSEQ multiplex PCR; TCRdb stores just in-frame clones and leaves some out. The profile shows approximately 600,000 clones, approximately 95% of them singletons. Naive CD8 cells comprised CD45RO-negative, CCR7-positively selected cells, excluding terminally differentiated effector memory CD45RA+ cells. Specimen: naive CD8+ T cells sorted from blood. Receptors were obtained from a woman in her thirties in good health.

The chain employs TRBV28 and TRBJ1-2; 7 nucleotides agree with TRBD1. The V gene's germline CDR1 is MDHEN and CDR2 SYDVKM. The CDR3 is 16 amino acids. V trimming: 6 bases; J trimming: 4 bases; junction bases outside the gene matches: 14. This CDR3 is CASRTRTRTGPYGYTF. The CDR3 coding sequence is TGTGCCAGCAGAACCCGCACCCGGACAGGACCCTATGGCTACACCTTC.

The chain combines TRBV21-1 with TRBJ1-1. TRBV21-1 is classified as a pseudogene. The CDR3 sequence is 17 residues long. CDR3 amino acids: CASSKEREGARRSEAFF. As DNA, the CDR3 is TGTGCCAGCAGCAAAGAAAGGGAGGGGGCGCGGCGGTCTGAAGCTTTCTTT.

The chain links TRBV29-1 to TRBJ2-6; no reliable D call. The germline CDR1 and CDR2 sequences are SQVTM and ANQGSEA. The CDR3 is 13 residues long. The germline V and J ends were trimmed by 6 bases and 4 bases, with 10 bases remaining between them. CDR3 in DNA: TGCAGCGTCGTGCTGGGAGGGGCCAACGTCCTGACTTTC. Translation: CSVVLGGANVLTF.

V gene TRBV5-6 combines with J gene TRBJ2-3, with 7 nucleotides matching TRBD2. In germline, CDR1 is SGHDT, CDR2 YYEEEE. CDR3 length: 16 residues. V was pared by 1 base and J by 5 bases, with 10 bases of the junction left unmatched. CDR3 residues: CASSLFVRELGDTQYF. As DNA, the CDR3 is TGTGCCAGCAGCTTGTTCGTGCGGGAGCTGGGAGATACGCAGTATTTT.

This chain connects TRBV5-5 to TRBJ1-5; possible D gene TRBD1, 5 bases. The length of the CDR3 is 17 residues. Per the germline V gene, CDR1 is SGHKS and CDR2 is YYEKEE (reference sequence). V lost 4 bases and J lost 0, with 17 bases in between. CDR3 in DNA: TGTGCCAGCAGCCTCAGCGGCAGGGAATATAGCAATCAGCCCCAGCATTTT. Encoded protein: CASSLSGREYSNQPQHF.

This chain joins TRBV7-2 and TRBJ2-5, with TRBD2 matching over 8 bases. The length of the CDR3 is 17 residues. Germline V gene lookup returns CDR1 SGHTA and CDR2 FQGNSA. V trimming: 1 base; J trimming: 4 bases; junction bases outside the gene matches: 11. As DNA, the CDR3 is TGTGCCAGCAGCTTAGTTGGTCTAGCGGGTTCCCGAGAGACCCAGTACTTC. It yields the protein CASSLVGLAGSRETQYF.

The rearrangement links TRBV5-6 to TRBJ2-7; TRBD2 agrees at 7 bases. Trimming took 3 bases from V and 9 from J; bases not matched to a gene: 6. CDR1 and CDR2 (germline): SGHDT, YYEEEE. CDR3 length: 12 residues. CDR3 loop: CASSSYGGRQYF. In DNA form, the CDR3 reads TGTGCCAGCAGCTCCTACGGCGGGAGGCAGTACTTC.

This chain joins TRBV7-2 and TRBJ2-7; 9 bases align to TRBD2. With V trimmed by 8 bases and J by 2 bases, 10 bases remained unmatched. CDR1 is SGHTA and CDR2 is FQGNSA in the germline V gene. This CDR3 comprises 15 residues. This CDR3 reads CASQLGLASTYEQYF. The DNA of the CDR3 is TGTGCCAGCCAGCTAGGACTAGCGTCGACCTACGAGCAGTACTTC.

V is TRBV6-1 and J is TRBJ1-5; the D is unclear. Trimming shortened V by 6 bases and J by 1 base, and 13 bases separated the two germline ends. Germline V gives CDR1 MNHNS, CDR2 SASEGT. This CDR3 has 15 amino acids. As DNA, the CDR3 is TGTGCCAGCAGGGCAAGGACCAAAAGCAATCAGCCCCAGCATTTT. As protein: CASRARTKSNQPQHF.

The CDR3 sequence: CASRSPYEQYF. Written as DNA, the CDR3 is TGTGCCAGCAGATCACCCTACGAGCAGTACTTC. V usage is TRBV27 and J usage is TRBJ2-7, with D unclear. CDR1 is MNHEY and CDR2 is SMNVEV in the germline V gene (reference sequence). The V end was cut by 6 bases, the J end by 2 bases, with 5 bases between. The CDR3 runs to 11 residues.

The CDR3: CASRSGLQPQHF. CDR3 nucleotide sequence: TGTGCCAGCAGGTCCGGGTTGCAGCCCCAGCATTTT. The V call is TRBV6-1, the J call TRBJ1-5; no clear D gene. The CDR3 extends over 12 amino acids. Between the trimmed V and J ends, which lost 6 bases and 7 bases, there was a span of 10 bases. In germline, CDR1 is MNHNS, CDR2 SASEGT.

Comment on this clone: Different DNA sequences within this sample yield the same CDR3. The chain has TRBV29-1 and TRBJ2-3, with 9 bases that match TRBD2. The CDR3 length is 14 residues. Trimming cost V 4 bases and J 1 base; bases outside gene matches: 3. The germline gives CDR1 SQVTM, CDR2 ANQGSEA. CDR3 coding DNA: TGCAGCGTTGGGCTAGCGGGACGCACAGATACGCAGTATTTT. Its protein is CSVGLAGRTDTQYF.

This rearrangement joins TRBV5-5 to TRBJ1-1; D perhaps matches TRBD1 (5 bases). Trimming shortened V by 3 bases and J by 6 bases, and 9 bases separated the two germline ends. The CDR3 is made up of 12 amino acids. Germline V lookup: CDR1 SGHKS, CDR2 YYEKEE (reference sequence). The CDR3 region has the DNA TGTGCCAGCAGCTCCAGGGTGGCTGAAGCTTTCTTT. Encoded protein: CASSSRVAEAFF.

V gene TRBV27 combines with J gene TRBJ2-7; 7 nucleotides line up with TRBD1. CDR1 and CDR2 from the germline V gene are MNHEY and SMNVEV (reference sequence). Trimming cost V 10 bases and J 3 bases; bases outside gene matches: 6. The CDR3 runs 12 residues. CDR3 nucleotide sequence: TGTGCCACCCAGACAGGGATCTACGAGCAGTACTTC. Its translation is CATQTGIYEQYF.

V and J are TRBV2 and TRBJ1-2; 9 bases agree with TRBD1. This CDR3 spans 17 amino acids. J was trimmed by 1 base and V by 3 bases; bases with no gene match: 9. The germline gives CDR1 SNHLY, CDR2 FYNNEI. As DNA, the CDR3 is TGTGCCAGCAGTGATTTTATGGACAGGGGCCGTAACTATGGCTACACCTTC. Translation: CASSDFMDRGRNYGYTF.

The CDR3 nucleotides read TGTGCCAGCAGCCCCTCAACTGCGGGCTACGAGCAGTACTTC. Translation gives CASSPSTAGYEQYF. The J gene is TRBJ2-7, the V gene TRBV7-6; TRBD2 might be the D (5 bases). Germline V gene sequence: CDR1 SGHVS, CDR2 FNYEAQ. This CDR3 is 14 amino acids long. Trimming stripped 5 bases from V and 3 bases from J, with 14 bases between.

V usage is TRBV13 and J usage is TRBJ2-3; D gene ambiguous. Trimming took off 0 bases at V and 2 bases at J, with 9 bases between the two ends. CDR1 and CDR2 (germline): PRHDT, FYEKMQ (reference sequence). The CDR3 sequence is 15 residues long. The chain's CDR3 is CASSLGTLNTDTQYF. The CDR3 coding sequence is TGTGCCAGCAGCTTAGGGACTCTCAACACAGATACGCAGTATTTT.

V gene TRBV29-1 combines with J gene TRBJ1-2, with TRBD1 matching over 7 bases. The CDR3 length is 13 residues. J gave up 2 bases and V 7 bases, and 7 bases lay outside the gene matches. CDR1 and CDR2 from the germline V gene are SQVTM and ANQGSEA. DNA of the CDR3: TGCAGCGGATTAACAGGGGCGAACTATGGCTACACCTTC. The encoded protein is CSGLTGANYGYTF.

The V call is TRBV6-6, the J call TRBJ2-3; D possibly matches TRBD1 or TRBD2 (5 bases each). CDR1 and CDR2 from the germline V gene are MNHNY and SVGAGI (reference sequence). Trimming removed 6 bases at V and 2 bases at J, with 15 bases between. The CDR3 is 15 amino acids. The CDR3 DNA is TGTGCCAGCAGCTACCTACCCGGGGCCACAGATACGCAGTATTTT. This encodes CASSYLPGATDTQYF.

The chain employs TRBV11-2 and TRBJ1-5, with D tentatively TRBD1 (5 bases). The CDR3 covers 16 residues. The germline CDR1 and CDR2 sequences are SGHAT and FQNNGV. Deletions cut 0 bases from V and 2 bases from J, with 11 bases between. CDR3 in amino acids: CASSLERGVGNQPQHF. CDR3 nucleotide sequence: TGTGCCAGCAGCTTAGAAAGAGGGGTTGGCAATCAGCCCCAGCATTTT. Filled out from reference TRBV11-2 and TRBJ1-5, the complete variable domain reads EAGVAQSPRYKIIEKRQSVAFWCNPISGHATLYWYQQILGQGPKLLIQFQNNGVVDDSQLPKDRFSAERLKGVDSTLKIQPAKLEDSAVYLCASSLERGVGNQPQHFGDGTRLSIL.

CDR3 sequence reads: CASSLGTAASGANVLTF. The CDR3 nucleotides read TGTGCCAGCAGCCTCGGGACAGCAGCCTCTGGGGCCAACGTCCTGACTTTC. The J gene is TRBJ2-6, the V gene TRBV13; TRBD1 matches at 7 bases. Germline lookup yields CDR1 PRHDT and CDR2 FYEKMQ (reference sequence). CDR3 length equals 17 residues. V dropped 5 bases and J dropped 0; count of bases not matched to a gene: 7.

The sample holds one count of this clone. V usage is TRBV7-6 and J usage is TRBJ2-3; the D is unclear. CDR3 length: 14 amino acids. V dropped 2 bases and J dropped 0 bases, with 6 bases sitting between them. Germline loops: CDR1 SGHVS, CDR2 FNYEAQ. The CDR3 region has the DNA TGTGCCAGCAGCTTAATTTCCAGCACAGATACGCAGTATTTT. Protein: CASSLISSTDTQYF.

This chain joins TRBV4-1 and TRBJ2-1; 10 bases agree with TRBD2. V lost 1 base to trimming and J lost 10 bases; unmatched junction nucleotides: 4. CDR1 is MGHRA, CDR2 YSYEKL, per germline. The CDR3 is made up of 14 amino acids. The CDR3 here is CASSQGLAGEEQFF. CDR3 in DNA: TGCGCCAGCAGCCAAGGGCTAGCGGGAGAAGAGCAGTTCTTC.

The chain is built from TRBV7-9 and TRBJ2-7; unclear D gene. The CDR3 totals 15 residues. V was trimmed by 3 bases and J by 0 bases, leaving 12 bases between them. The germline gives CDR1 SEHNR, CDR2 FQNEAQ (reference sequence). The CDR3 DNA follows: TGTGCCAGCAGCTTCGGAGAAACCAACTCCTACGAGCAGTACTTC. It translates to CASSFGETNSYEQYF.

The chain links TRBV19 to TRBJ1-5; D may be TRBD1 (6 bases). V gave up 6 bases and J gave up 3 bases, with 24 bases separating them. CDR3 length equals 18 residues. The germline CDR1 and CDR2 sequences are LNHDA and SQIVND (reference sequence). The CDR3 loop is CASRGTLWGAILNQPQHF. The CDR3 DNA reads as TGTGCCAGTAGGGGGACGCTTTGGGGGGCGATTCTCAATCAGCCCCAGCATTTT.

CDR3 bases: TGTGCCAGCAGGGTTACCCAGGCAGGCCATGGGTATGGCTACACCTTC. This translates into CASRVTQAGHGYGYTF. The chain joins TRBV6-6 to TRBJ1-2; D is unresolved. Germline-derived CDR1 and CDR2 are MNHNY and SVGAGI (reference sequence). The CDR3 contains 16 residues. Trimming cost V 6 bases and J 5 bases, with 22 bases left between them.

J is TRBJ2-1 and V is TRBV5-6; D unresolved. The CDR3 extends over 17 amino acids. Germline V gene data show CDR1 as SGHDT and CDR2 as YYEEEE. Trimming cost V 4 bases and J 1 base, with 18 bases left between them. For the CDR3, the DNA is TGTGCCAGCAGCCGACTGTGGATGGGGTCTTCCTACAATGAGCAGTTCTTC. Its protein product is CASSRLWMGSSYNEQFF.

The chain couples TRBV4-2 to TRBJ2-1; 8 nucleotides agree with TRBD2. The CDR3 has 16 residues. CDR1 and CDR2 (germline): LGHNA, YNFKEQ. Unmatched junction bases numbered 14, after V lost 4 bases and J lost 9 bases. The CDR3 loop reads CASSPFGSGRTGEQFF. DNA of the CDR3: TGTGCCAGCAGCCCATTTGGAAGCGGGAGAACTGGTGAGCAGTTCTTC.

The chain joins TRBV15 to TRBJ1-1; D call uncertain. Trimming stripped 5 bases from V and 8 bases from J, with 12 bases between. This CDR3 contains 12 residues. The germline CDR1 and CDR2 sequences are LNHNV and YYDKDF (reference sequence). DNA for the CDR3: TGTGCCACCAGCGCAGACCCGGGCGAAGCTTTCTTT. Its translation: CATSADPGEAFF. The full variable domain, with the rest looked up from reference TRBV15 and TRBJ1-1, is DAMVIQNPRYQVTQFGKPVTLSCSQTLNHNVMYWYQQKSSQAPKLLFHYYDKDFNNEADTPDNFQSRRPNTSFCFLDIRSPGLGDTAMYLCATSADPGEAFFGQGTRLTVV.

This chain joins TRBV5-5 and TRBJ1-5; TRBD1 matches 7 bases. J was trimmed by 1 base and V by 5 bases; bases with no gene match: 9. This CDR3 is built from 16 residues. CDR1 is SGHKS and CDR2 is YYEKEE in the germline V gene (reference sequence). The CDR3 DNA reads as TGTGCCAGCAGGGCAGGGGGAATCAACAGCAATCAGCCCCAGCATTTT. Its translation: CASRAGGINSNQPQHF.